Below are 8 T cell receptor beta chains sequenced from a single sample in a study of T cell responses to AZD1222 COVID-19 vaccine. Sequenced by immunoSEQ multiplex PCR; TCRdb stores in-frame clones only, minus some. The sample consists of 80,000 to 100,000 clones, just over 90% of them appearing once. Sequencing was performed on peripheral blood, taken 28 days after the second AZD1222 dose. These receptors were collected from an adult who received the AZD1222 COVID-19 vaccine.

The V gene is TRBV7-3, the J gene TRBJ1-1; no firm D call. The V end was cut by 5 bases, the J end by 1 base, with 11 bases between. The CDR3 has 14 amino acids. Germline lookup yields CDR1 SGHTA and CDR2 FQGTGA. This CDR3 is CASSLSSGNTEAFF. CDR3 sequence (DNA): TGTGCCAGCAGCCTCTCCAGTGGGAACACTGAAGCTTTCTTT.

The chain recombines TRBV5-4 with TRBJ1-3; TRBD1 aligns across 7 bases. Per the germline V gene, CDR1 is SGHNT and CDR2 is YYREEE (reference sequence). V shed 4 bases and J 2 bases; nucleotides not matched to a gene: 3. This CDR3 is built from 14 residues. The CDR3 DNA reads TGTGCCAGCAGCGCCGGGACAGCTGGAAACACCATATATTTT. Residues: CASSAGTAGNTIYF.

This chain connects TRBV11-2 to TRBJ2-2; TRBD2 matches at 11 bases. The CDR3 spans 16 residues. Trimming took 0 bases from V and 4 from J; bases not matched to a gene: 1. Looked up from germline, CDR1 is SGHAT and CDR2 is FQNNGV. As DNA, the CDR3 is TGTGCCAGCAGCTTAGAACTAGCGGGGGTCACCGGGGAGCTGTTTTTT. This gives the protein CASSLELAGVTGELFF.

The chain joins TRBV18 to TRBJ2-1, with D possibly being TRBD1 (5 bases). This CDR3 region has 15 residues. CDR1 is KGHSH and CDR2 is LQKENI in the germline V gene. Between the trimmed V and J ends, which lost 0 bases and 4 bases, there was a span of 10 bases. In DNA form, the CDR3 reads TGTGCCAGCTCACCACCAGGGGCGTTTTACAATGAGCAGTTCTTC. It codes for CASSPPGAFYNEQFF.

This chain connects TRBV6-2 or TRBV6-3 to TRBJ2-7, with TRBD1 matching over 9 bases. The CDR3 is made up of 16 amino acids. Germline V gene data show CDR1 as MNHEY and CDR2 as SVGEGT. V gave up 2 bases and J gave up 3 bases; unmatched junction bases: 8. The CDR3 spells CASSYAGTGFGYEQYF. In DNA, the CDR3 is TGTGCCAGCAGTTACGCCGGGACAGGGTTCGGCTACGAGCAGTACTTC.

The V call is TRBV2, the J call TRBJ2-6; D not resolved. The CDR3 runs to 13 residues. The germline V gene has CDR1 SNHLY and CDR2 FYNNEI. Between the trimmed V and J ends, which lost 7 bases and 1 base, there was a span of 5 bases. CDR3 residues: CASKGSGANVLTF. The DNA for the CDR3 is TGTGCCAGCAAAGGTTCTGGGGCCAACGTCCTGACTTTC.

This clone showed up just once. The CDR3 DNA reads as TGTGCCAGTAGTCCCCGGGGCAGGGTGGAGAATGAGCAGTTCTTC. This translates into CASSPRGRVENEQFF. The chain couples TRBV19 to TRBJ2-1; D could derive from TRBD1 or TRBD2 (5 bases each). Germline V gene sequence: CDR1 LNHDA, CDR2 SQIVND (reference sequence). The V end was cut by 5 bases, the J end by 7 bases, with 18 bases between. The CDR3 is 15 amino acids.

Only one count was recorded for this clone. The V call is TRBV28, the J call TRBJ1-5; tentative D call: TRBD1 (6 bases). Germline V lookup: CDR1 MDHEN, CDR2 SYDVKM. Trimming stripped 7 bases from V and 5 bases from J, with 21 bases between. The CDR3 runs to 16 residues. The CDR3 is CASTSGGVGAYQPQHF. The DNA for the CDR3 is TGTGCCAGCACCTCCGGTGGGGTGGGGGCTTATCAGCCCCAGCATTTT.